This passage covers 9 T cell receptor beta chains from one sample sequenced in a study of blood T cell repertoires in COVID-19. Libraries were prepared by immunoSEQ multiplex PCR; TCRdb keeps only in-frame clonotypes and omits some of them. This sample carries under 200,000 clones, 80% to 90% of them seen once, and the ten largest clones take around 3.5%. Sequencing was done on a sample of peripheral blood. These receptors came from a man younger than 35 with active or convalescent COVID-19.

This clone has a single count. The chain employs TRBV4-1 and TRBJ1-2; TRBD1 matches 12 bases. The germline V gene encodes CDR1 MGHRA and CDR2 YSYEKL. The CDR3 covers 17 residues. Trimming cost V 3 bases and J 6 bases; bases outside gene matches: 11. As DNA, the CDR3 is TGCGCCAGCAGCCAGCCGGGACAGGGGGCGGTAATACATGGCTACACCTTC. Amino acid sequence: CASSQPGQGAVIHGYTF.

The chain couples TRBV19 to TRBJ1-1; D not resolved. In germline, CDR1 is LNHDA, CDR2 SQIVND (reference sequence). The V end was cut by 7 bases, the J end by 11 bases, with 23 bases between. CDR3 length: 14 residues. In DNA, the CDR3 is TGTGCCAGTAACCCAGGCGACAAGAGAGCTGCCGCTTTCTTT. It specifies CASNPGDKRAAAFF.

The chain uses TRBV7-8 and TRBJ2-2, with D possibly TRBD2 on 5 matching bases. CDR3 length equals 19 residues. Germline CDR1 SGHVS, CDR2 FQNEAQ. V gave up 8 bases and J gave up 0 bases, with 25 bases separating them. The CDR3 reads CASPAGIPQPIANTGELFF. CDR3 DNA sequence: TGTGCCAGCCCTGCGGGTATACCCCAACCGATCGCGAACACCGGGGAGCTGTTTTTT.

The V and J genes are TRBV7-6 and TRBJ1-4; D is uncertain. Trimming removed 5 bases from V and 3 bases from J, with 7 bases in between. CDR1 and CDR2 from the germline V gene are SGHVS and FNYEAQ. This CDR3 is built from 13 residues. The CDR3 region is CASSQPANEKLFF. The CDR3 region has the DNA TGTGCCAGCAGCCAACCAGCTAATGAAAAACTGTTTTTT.

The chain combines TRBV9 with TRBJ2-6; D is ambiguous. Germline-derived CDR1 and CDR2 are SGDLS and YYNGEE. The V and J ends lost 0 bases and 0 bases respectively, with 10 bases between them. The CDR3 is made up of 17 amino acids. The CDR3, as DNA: TGTGCCAGCAGCGTAGCGTCCCTGTACTCTGGGGCCAACGTCCTGACTTTC. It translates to CASSVASLYSGANVLTF. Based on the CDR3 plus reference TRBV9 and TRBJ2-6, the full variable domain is DSGVTQTPKHLITATGQRVTLRCSPRSGDLSVYWYQQSLDQGLQFLIQYYNGEERAKGNILERFSAQQFPDLHSELNLSSLELGDSALYFCASSVASLYSGANVLTFGAGSRLTVL.

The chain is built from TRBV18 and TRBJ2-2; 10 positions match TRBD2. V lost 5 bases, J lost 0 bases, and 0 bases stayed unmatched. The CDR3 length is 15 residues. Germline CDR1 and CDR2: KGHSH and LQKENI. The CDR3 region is CASSGLAANTGELFF. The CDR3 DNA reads TGTGCCAGCTCAGGACTAGCGGCGAACACCGGGGAGCTGTTTTTT. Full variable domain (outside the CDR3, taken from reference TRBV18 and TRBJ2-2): NAGVMQNPRHLVRRRGQEARLRCSPMKGHSHVYWYRQLPEEGLKFMVYLQKENIIDESGMPKERFSAEFPKEGPSILRIQQVVRGDSAAYFCASSGLAANTGELFFGEGSRLTVL.

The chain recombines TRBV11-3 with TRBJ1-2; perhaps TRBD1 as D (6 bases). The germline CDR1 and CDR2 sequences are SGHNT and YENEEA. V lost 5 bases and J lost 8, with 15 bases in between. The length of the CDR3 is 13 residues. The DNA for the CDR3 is TGTGCCAGCAGCCGACGGAACAGGGAAGGCTACACCTTC. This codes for CASSRRNREGYTF.

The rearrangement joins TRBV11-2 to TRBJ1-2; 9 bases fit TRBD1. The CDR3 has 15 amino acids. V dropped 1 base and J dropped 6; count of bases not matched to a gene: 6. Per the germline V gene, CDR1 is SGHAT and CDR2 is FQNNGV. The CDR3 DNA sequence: TGTGCCAGCAGCTTAGTCGGGACAGGGATTAATGGCTACACCTTC. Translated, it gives CASSLVGTGINGYTF.

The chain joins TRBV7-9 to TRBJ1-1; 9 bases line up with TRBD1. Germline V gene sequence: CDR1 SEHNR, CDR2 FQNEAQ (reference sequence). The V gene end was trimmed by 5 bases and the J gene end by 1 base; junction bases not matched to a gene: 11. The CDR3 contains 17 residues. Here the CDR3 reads CASSAVPGQGSNTEAFF. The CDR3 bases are TGTGCCAGCAGCGCTGTCCCGGGACAGGGATCGAACACTGAAGCTTTCTTT.